The 5 T cell receptor beta chains below all came from one sample that was sequenced in a study of OX40 agonist ivuxolimab in advanced cancers. Sequencing was performed with immunoSEQ multiplex PCR; in TCRdb, only in-frame clones are kept and a portion is missing. The data contain about 96,000 clones, less than 85% of them seen just once; the ten biggest clones take up approximately 6.3%. Here the sequenced sample was CD4+ or CD8+ T cells sorted from blood, taken in a trial of the OX40 agonist ivuxolimab. The receptor source for this set is an adult with an advanced solid tumor such as melanoma, head and neck, liver or kidney cancer.

The V and J genes are TRBV14 and TRBJ1-2; D gene unclear. V was cut by 0 bases and J by 5 bases, with 7 bases left in between. Germline loops: CDR1 SGHDN, CDR2 FVKESK. The CDR3 runs to 13 residues. The CDR3 bases are TGTGCCAGCAGCCAAGATGCGGGTTATGGCTACACCTTC. It is translated as CASSQDAGYGYTF.

This clone was counted a single time. The chain combines TRBV5-1 with TRBJ2-5; no firm D call. The J call could be wrong; TRBJ2-7 is a better fit for the DNA end. Germline values: CDR1 SGHRS, CDR2 YFSETQ. This CDR3 has 15 residues. CDR3 sequence reads: CASSSSDGTLYEQYF. The DNA for the CDR3 is TGCGCCAGCAGCTCCTCCGACGGTACCCTCTACGAGCAGTACTTC.

The CDR3 spells CASSLAGPRGEKLFF. CDR3 in DNA: TGTGCCAGCAGCTTGGCAGGGCCAAGGGGTGAAAAACTGTTTTTT. V usage is TRBV5-6 and J usage is TRBJ1-4, with D possibly TRBD1 on 5 matching bases. The CDR3 length is 15 residues. Per the germline V gene, CDR1 is SGHDT and CDR2 is YYEEEE. Trimming left V 0 bases short and J 7 bases short, with 13 bases between.

This chain joins TRBV6-1 and TRBJ2-1, with 7 bases lining up with TRBD2. V lost 0 bases, J lost 6 bases, and 5 bases stayed unmatched. The CDR3 loop spans 15 amino acids. CDR1 is MNHNS, CDR2 SASEGT, per germline. The CDR3 DNA reads TGTGCCAGCAGTGAAGCGCCATGGGGGGGCAATGAGCAGTTCTTC. It specifies CASSEAPWGGNEQFF.

V and J are TRBV7-3 and TRBJ2-1; a possible D gene is TRBD2 (5 bases). Germline V gives CDR1 SGHTA, CDR2 FQGTGA. Trimming left V 7 bases short and J 0 bases short, with 13 bases between. The CDR3 totals 15 residues. The chain's CDR3 is CASTLYEGSYNEQFF. The DNA for the CDR3 is TGTGCCAGCACCCTTTATGAGGGCTCCTACAATGAGCAGTTCTTC.